This is a list of T cell receptor beta chains from one sample in a study of cytomegalovirus exposure and HLA in healthy donors. Some clones are missing from TCRdb's copy, which holds only in-frame ones; the method was immunoSEQ multiplex PCR. The data hold about 330,000 clones, with roughly 85% observed a single time. Input material: PBMCs. These receptors were obtained from a young woman in good health and CMV-seronegative. Both conserved end residues are part of each CDR3. A D gene is named only where the DNA matches it firmly. Not all rows give a size; the values are once, few, many and, for expanded clones, a class.

>.|TRBD2|TRBV28|TRBJ2-5
TGTGCCAGCAGTCCAGTAGCGGGAGAGACCCAGTACTTC
CASSPVAGETQYF
>.|.|TRBV28|TRBJ2-7
TGTGCCAGCAGTTTACAACCTAGCTCCTACGAGCAGTACTTC
CASSLQPSSYEQYF
>.|TRBD1|TRBV5-4|TRBJ2-2
TGTGCCAGCAGCCCGGGACAGGGAATTCAGGGCGGGGAGCTGTTTTTT
CASSPGQGIQGGELFF
>once|TRBD2|TRBV10-3|TRBJ2-1
TGTGCCATCAGTGAGTCCTCTAGCGGGAAGCATGAGCAGTTCTTC
CAISESSSGKHEQFF
>.|.|TRBV9|TRBJ2-2
TGTGCCAGCAGCAACTCGAACACCGGGGAGCTGTTTTTT
CASSNSNTGELFF
>.|TRBD2|TRBV7-3|TRBJ2-1
TGTGCCAGCAGCGCCCCCGGTCCCCGGGGGGTAATTGTTGATGAGCAGTTCTTC
CASSAPGPRGVIVDEQFF
>.|.|TRBV28|TRBJ2-3
TGTGCCAGCAGCGTAGGACTCCCGGGGAGGCAGTATTTT
CASSVGLPGRQYF
>.|.|TRBV27|TRBJ1-2
TGTGCCAGCAGTACCTCCCCGACGGGGAACTATGGCTACACCTTC
CASSTSPTGNYGYTF
>.|.|TRBV20-1|TRBJ2-1
TGCAGTGCTACGAGTTACAATGAGCAGTTCTTC
CSATSYNEQFF
>.|TRBD1|TRBV4-2|TRBJ1-3
TGTGCCAGCAGCCGGACAGGGTCAAACACCATATATTTT
CASSRTGSNTIYF
>.|.|TRBV18|TRBJ2-7
TGTGCCAGCTCACTAGCGGTGCGCTCCTACGAGCAGTACTTC
CASSLAVRSYEQYF
>.|TRBD1|TRBV9|TRBJ1-1
TGTGCCAGCAGCCCTTGGACAGGGGTTAACACTGAAGCTTTCTTT
CASSPWTGVNTEAFF
>.|.|TRBV6-5|TRBJ1-2
TGTGCCAGCAGAAGTCCACATGACGGGAGCTATGGCTACACCTTC
CASRSPHDGSYGYTF
>.|TRBD1|TRBV27|TRBJ1-4
TGTGCCAGCAGTTCGACAGGGTCCGCAACTAATGAAAAACTGTTTTTT
CASSSTGSATNEKLFF